This TCR beta chain was sequenced in a study of control samples from healthy donors and cancer patients (dated by TCRdb to the early 2020s). Inclusive of the bounding cysteine and phenylalanine, the CDR3 is 11 residues long. Of the read, only the CDR3 DNA is kept; its 33 bases are in frame from base 1. At the junction V is shortened by 3 bases and J by 6 bases, with 5 bases in between. CDR1 LNHDA and CDR2 SQIVND are derived from the germline V gene (reference sequence). On this clone itself: Its antigen is not yet known. Base qualities are not recorded, but no much larger clone differs from it by a single base.

Library prep was done by the immunoSEQ multiplex PCR assay. TCRdb stores this immuneACCESS table with in-frame sequences only. Part of the clones is absent; in the studies checked, under half of the shortfall reflects unresolved V genes, and no reason is known for the rest. For this sample the table gives fewer than 500,000 clones, of which over 75% were detected only once. In total, the top ten clones hold over 5.5% of the sample. Input material: PBMCs. This TCR derives from a man aged 35-49 years with head and neck cancer. Recombination linked TRBV19 to TRBJ2-5; no D gene is confidently identified. Here the CDR3 is given as CASSIPQTQYF. The bases are TGTGCCAGTAGTATCCCTCAGACCCAGTACTTC.